Following are 30 T cell receptor beta chains from one sample sequenced in a study of response to subunit inactivated influenza vaccine. Each CDR3 protein gets one entry after TCRdb re-called the RT-PCR reads with MiXCR. The data contain about 520,000 distinct CDR3 sequences, roughly 7.6% of them singletons. The sample was PBMCs from blood, taken about 23 months after vaccination. These receptors were obtained from a man aged 50 to 69 who received an inactivated influenza vaccine.

This clonotype was seen only a few times. The chain is built from TRBV28 and TRBJ2-7; 10 bases map to TRBD1. The CDR3 length is 14 residues. V was clipped by 3 bases and J by 7 bases; unmatched bases: 6. CDR1 is MDHEN and CDR2 is SYDVKM in the germline V gene. CDR3 coding DNA: TGTGCCAGCAGTTTGCTGGGACAGGGGTGGGAGCAGTACTTC. Translated, it gives CASSLLGQGWEQYF.

In this sample, this clonotype turned up a few times. CDR3 DNA sequence: TGTGCCAGCAGCCAGGACGGACAGATGAACACTGAAGCTTTCTTT. Protein sequence: CASSQDGQMNTEAFF. The chain combines TRBV3-1 with TRBJ1-1; a possible D gene is TRBD1 (6 bases). This CDR3 region has 15 residues. CDR1 and CDR2 (germline): LGHDT, YNNKEL (reference sequence). Trimming left V 3 bases short and J 0 bases short, with 11 bases between.

The chain is built from TRBV5-1 and TRBJ1-3; no definite D call. CDR3 length: 15 amino acids. V was cut by 4 bases and J by 2 bases, with 13 bases left in between. Germline CDR1 and CDR2: SGHRS and YFSETQ. Here the CDR3 reads CASSPLGFTGNTIYF. The CDR3 DNA is TGCGCCAGCAGCCCCCTCGGCTTTACTGGAAACACCATATATTTT.

The sample holds many counts of this clonotype. The chain couples TRBV20-1 to TRBJ2-5; TRBD2 matches at 11 bases. CDR1 and CDR2 from the germline V gene are DFQATT and SNEGSKA (reference sequence). This CDR3 has 15 residues. The trim removed 4 bases at V and 2 bases at J, leaving 6 bases unmatched. CDR3 nucleotide sequence: TGCAGTGCTAAGGGACTAGCGGATAATCAAGAGACCCAGTACTTC. Its translation is CSAKGLADNQETQYF.

This clonotype has a count of ten or more. The rearrangement joins TRBV20-1 to TRBJ1-1; 8 bases align to TRBD1. Looked up from germline, CDR1 is DFQATT and CDR2 is SNEGSKA (reference sequence). With V trimmed by 3 bases and J by 4 bases, 7 bases remained unmatched. The CDR3 covers 14 residues. The CDR3 protein is CSARSGQGGTEAFF. DNA of the CDR3: TGCAGTGCTAGGTCCGGACAGGGTGGCACTGAAGCTTTCTTT.

The sample holds many counts of this clonotype. The V gene is TRBV3-1, the J gene TRBJ1-1, with a weak D call TRBD1 (6 bases). Trimming pared 6 bases from V and 0 bases from J, leaving 11 bases between. The CDR3 is 14 amino acids. CDR1 and CDR2 from the germline V gene are LGHDT and YNNKEL (reference sequence). The CDR3 sequence: CASRRGGLNTEAFF. DNA for the CDR3: TGTGCCAGCAGGCGAGGGGGGTTGAACACTGAAGCTTTCTTT.

In its sample, this clonotype was seen a few times. The rearrangement links TRBV27 to TRBJ2-7, with TRBD1 matching over 11 bases. V lost 4 bases, J lost 7 bases, and 9 bases stayed unmatched. The CDR3 has 15 amino acids. Per germline, CDR1 MNHEY and CDR2 SMNVEV (reference sequence). DNA for the CDR3: TGTGCCAGCAGTTCCCGCGGGACAGGGGGATGGGAGCAGTACTTC. Its protein product is CASSSRGTGGWEQYF.

The J gene is TRBJ1-4, the V gene TRBV12-3 or TRBV12-4; the D is unclear. CDR3 size: 15 residues. Trimming took 7 bases from V and 5 from J, leaving 17 bases between them. The CDR3 sequence: CASTPMGGSNEKLFF. DNA for the CDR3: TGTGCCAGCACCCCAATGGGCGGTTCCAATGAAAAACTGTTTTTT.

Only a few counts were recorded for this clonotype. CDR3 bases: TGTGCCAGCAGCTTAGTCGGACAGGGGGCTTTTGAGCAGTTCTTC. This translates into CASSLVGQGAFEQFF. V is TRBV11-2 and J is TRBJ2-1; 11 bases line up with TRBD1. Germline V gene lookup returns CDR1 SGHAT and CDR2 FQNNGV. V was pared by 1 base and J by 9 bases, with 5 bases of the junction left unmatched. This CDR3 has 15 amino acids.

This clonotype was seen a handful of times. The CDR3 here is CASTEASGNTDTQYF. DNA for the CDR3: TGTGCCAGCACGGAGGCTAGCGGGAACACAGATACGCAGTATTTT. V and J are TRBV28 and TRBJ2-3, with 9 bases that match TRBD2. CDR3 length: 15 residues. After removal of 7 bases from V and 2 bases from J, the junction contained 7 bases not matched to a gene. Germline CDR1 reads MDHEN; CDR2 reads SYDVKM.

This clonotype was seen only a few times. The CDR3: CASSPRDVSSYNEQFF. The CDR3 DNA reads as TGTGCCAGCAGTCCGCGGGACGTTAGCTCCTACAATGAGCAGTTCTTC. The rearrangement uses TRBV12-3 or TRBV12-4 and TRBJ2-1, with a possible D match to TRBD2 (6 bases). The length of the CDR3 is 16 residues. V was clipped by 5 bases and J by 0 bases, with 14 bases between them.

This clonotype was counted only a few times. The V and J genes are TRBV20-1 and TRBJ2-7; the match to TRBD2 covers 9 bases. V dropped 5 bases and J dropped 4; count of bases not matched to a gene: 24. The CDR3 is made up of 19 amino acids. CDR1 DFQATT and CDR2 SNEGSKA come from the germline V gene (reference sequence). The CDR3 region has the DNA TGCAGTGCTGCGCCATTGATAGCGGGAGTCCCGAATTCTGGGTACGAGCAGTACTTC. It translates to CSAAPLIAGVPNSGYEQYF.

This clonotype was seen more than once but under ten times. The chain employs TRBV7-2 and TRBJ1-3; perhaps TRBD1 as D (6 bases). The CDR3 extends over 15 amino acids. V shed 0 bases and J shed 2 bases, with 8 bases lying between them. Germline values: CDR1 SGHTA, CDR2 FQGNSA. CDR3 sequence reads: CASSLAGTPGNTIYF. The DNA for the CDR3 is TGTGCCAGCAGCTTAGCGGGGACACCTGGAAACACCATATATTTT.

This clonotype was recorded at least ten times. V gene TRBV6-2 or TRBV6-3 combines with J gene TRBJ1-5; 11 nucleotides match TRBD1. Per the germline V gene, CDR1 is MNHEY and CDR2 is SVGEGT. The J segment lost 0 bases and the V segment lost 5 bases, leaving 6 bases of the junction unmatched. CDR3 length: 17 amino acids. The CDR3 sequence: CASSRGTGGDSNQPQHF. DNA of the CDR3: TGTGCCAGCAGTCGAGGGACAGGGGGTGATAGCAATCAGCCCCAGCATTTT.

This clonotype was detected a few times. The V and J genes are TRBV5-5 and TRBJ2-7, with 10 bases lining up with TRBD1. The CDR3 runs 15 residues. Germline lookup yields CDR1 SGHKS and CDR2 YYEKEE (reference sequence). The V and J ends lost 4 bases and 5 bases, in that order; junction bases with no gene match: 9. This CDR3 reads CASSGTGTGEDEQYF. The CDR3 DNA sequence: TGTGCCAGCAGCGGTACCGGGACAGGGGAAGACGAGCAGTACTTC. Using reference TRBV5-5 and TRBJ2-7 for the parts outside the CDR3, the full variable domain is DAGVTQSPTHLIKTRGQQVTLRCSPISGHKSVSWYQQVLGQGPQFIFQYYEKEERGRGNFPDRFSARQFPNYSSELNVNALLLGDSALYLCASSGTGTGEDEQYFGPGTRLTVT.

This clonotype was counted at least ten times. The rearrangement joins TRBV29-1 to TRBJ2-3, with a tentative D call TRBD1 (6 bases). Looked up from germline, CDR1 is SQVTM and CDR2 is ANQGSEA. This CDR3 has 13 amino acids. Trimming took 6 bases from V and 2 from J, leaving 12 bases between them. CDR3 DNA: TGCAGCGTCGGACAGATAGTCACAGATACGCAGTATTTT. As protein: CSVGQIVTDTQYF.

V and J are TRBV20-1 and TRBJ1-2; no clear D gene. The CDR3 is 16 amino acids. Looked up from germline, CDR1 is DFQATT and CDR2 is SNEGSKA (reference sequence). V was pared by 1 base and J by 4 bases, with 19 bases between. CDR3 sequence reads: CSARGTQMAMSYGYTF. CDR3 in DNA: TGCAGTGCTAGAGGGACTCAGATGGCTATGAGCTATGGCTACACCTTC.

In its sample, this clonotype was seen a few times. The V call is TRBV3-1, the J call TRBJ2-3; 9 bases align to TRBD1. Trimming removed 5 bases from V and 5 bases from J; junction bases left unmatched: 5. This CDR3 spans 14 amino acids. The V gene's germline CDR1 is LGHDT and CDR2 YNNKEL (reference sequence). The DNA for the CDR3 is TGTGCCAGCAGCTACGGACAGGGGATAGATACGCAGTATTTT. This gives the protein CASSYGQGIDTQYF.

This clonotype was counted between two and nine times. V gene TRBV4-1 combines with J gene TRBJ1-1, with TRBD1 as a possible D gene (6 bases). This CDR3 spans 15 amino acids. V lost 4 bases, J lost 5 bases, and 17 bases lay in between. Germline V CDR1 and CDR2: MGHRA, YSYEKL. Here the CDR3 DNA reads TGCGCCAGCAGCCCGCAGGCGGACAGAGGTACTGAAGCTTTCTTT. Translation gives CASSPQADRGTEAFF.

This clonotype was seen ten or more times. V gene TRBV7-2 combines with J gene TRBJ1-3; D may be TRBD1 (5 bases). Per germline, CDR1 SGHTA and CDR2 FQGNSA. V lost 2 bases to trimming and J lost 0 bases, with 14 bases between them. The CDR3 runs to 17 residues. CDR3 bases: TGTGCCAGCAGCTTACAGGGTATAAGGAGCTCTGGAAACACCATATATTTT. Translation: CASSLQGIRSSGNTIYF. Looking up the rest from reference TRBV7-2 and TRBJ1-3 gives the full variable domain: GAGVSQSPSNKVTEKGKDVELRCDPISGHTALYWYRQSLGQGLEFLIYFQGNSAPDKSGLPSDRFSAERTGGSVSTLTIQRTQQEDSAVYLCASSLQGIRSSGNTIYFGEGSWLTVV.

This clonotype showed up many times. This rearrangement joins TRBV7-2 to TRBJ1-1; a possible D gene is TRBD1 (5 bases). Germline-derived CDR1 and CDR2 are SGHTA and FQGNSA. Trimming pared 1 base from V and 2 bases from J, leaving 8 bases between. The CDR3 extends over 14 amino acids. CDR3: CASSLEGRNTEAFF. DNA for the CDR3: TGTGCCAGCAGCTTAGAGGGGCGCAACACTGAAGCTTTCTTT.

This clonotype was counted between two and nine times. The V gene is TRBV7-2, the J gene TRBJ2-1; 10 bases agree with TRBD1. The junction had 6 bases not matched to a gene; V was cut back by 7 bases and J by 6 bases. Germline lookup yields CDR1 SGHTA and CDR2 FQGNSA. The CDR3 runs to 14 residues. The CDR3 sequence: CASIRDRGGNEQFF. As DNA, the CDR3 is TGTGCCAGCATCCGGGACAGGGGAGGCAATGAGCAGTTCTTC.

This clonotype was detected ten times or more. The chain employs TRBV4-3 and TRBJ2-1; D gene unclear. Trimming pared 2 bases from V and 8 bases from J, leaving 22 bases between. The CDR3 is made up of 17 amino acids. The germline CDR1 and CDR2 sequences are LGHNA and YSLEER. As DNA, the CDR3 is TGCGCCAGCAGCCAATCGAGCCGGCTAGTTGGTCTCTATGAGCAGTTCTTC. Translating it yields CASSQSSRLVGLYEQFF.

The J gene is TRBJ2-1, the V gene TRBV12-3 or TRBV12-4; TRBD1 is a possible D gene (6 bases). The CDR3 loop spans 15 amino acids. Deletions cut 3 bases from V and 0 bases from J, with 9 bases between. The CDR3 protein is CASSFWTDSYNEQFF. The CDR3 region has the DNA TGTGCCAGCAGTTTTTGGACAGACTCCTACAATGAGCAGTTCTTC.

This clonotype has more than one count but fewer than ten. The V and J genes are TRBV9 and TRBJ2-5; possibly TRBD2 for D (6 bases). V was trimmed by 0 bases and J by 2 bases, leaving 11 bases between them. The CDR3 extends over 15 amino acids. Looked up from germline, CDR1 is SGDLS and CDR2 is YYNGEE. The CDR3 nucleotides are TGTGCCAGCAGCGTAGTCGGGAGTGAGCAAGAGACCCAGTACTTC. Translating gives CASSVVGSEQETQYF.

This chain connects TRBV4-1 to TRBJ2-7; 9 bases are a match to TRBD1. The CDR3 sequence is 15 residues long. Germline CDR1 and CDR2: MGHRA and YSYEKL. The trim removed 5 bases at V and 3 bases at J, leaving 8 bases unmatched. The CDR3 DNA reads TGCGCCAGCAGCAAATCGGGACAGGGTTACTACGAGCAGTACTTC. This gives the protein CASSKSGQGYYEQYF.

The chain links TRBV12-3 or TRBV12-4 to TRBJ1-2; TRBD1 is a possible D gene (5 bases). Deletions cut 5 bases from V and 8 bases from J, with 12 bases between. The CDR3 has 12 residues. The CDR3 sequence: CASSRQRWGYTF. CDR3 DNA sequence: TGTGCCAGCAGTCGACAGAGATGGGGCTACACCTTC.

Ten or more counts support this clonotype. The chain recombines TRBV7-3 with TRBJ1-1; possibly TRBD1 for D (6 bases). In germline, CDR1 is SGHTA, CDR2 FQGTGA. This CDR3 has 13 residues. Deletions cut 3 bases from V and 6 bases from J, with 11 bases between. DNA of the CDR3: TGTGCCAGCAGCTTCTCAGGGGCAGCTGAAGCTTTCTTT. This translates into CASSFSGAAEAFF.

This clonotype was observed a few times. The chain links TRBV15 to TRBJ2-3; perhaps D is TRBD1 or TRBD2 (6 bases each). V dropped 6 bases and J dropped 6 bases, with 13 bases sitting between them. The germline V gene encodes CDR1 LNHNV and CDR2 YYDKDF (reference sequence). The CDR3 sequence is 13 residues long. For the CDR3, the DNA is TGTGCCACCAGTGCCCGAGGGGGGGATACGCAGTATTTT. Protein sequence: CATSARGGDTQYF.

This clonotype was observed a few times. The chain carries TRBV10-2 and TRBJ1-2; 7 nucleotides line up with TRBD1. CDR1 is WSHSY and CDR2 is SAAADI in the germline V gene. The J segment lost 6 bases and the V segment lost 6 bases, leaving 13 bases of the junction unmatched. The CDR3 is 15 residues long. The CDR3 protein is CASRAGQSLGNGYTF. CDR3 bases: TGCGCCAGCAGGGCGGGACAGTCACTTGGAAATGGCTACACCTTC.